This T cell receptor beta chain is from a study of neurological immune-mediated disorders. Points from the study as a whole: The multiple sclerosis repertoire cluster lacked an association with any feature, whether clinical or MRI.

One entry per CDR3 protein, called by TCRdb with MiXCR from the 5' RACE reads. Of more than 45,000 distinct CDR3 sequences listed, around 3.1% are singletons. This clonotype was observed a few times. Its specificity is not known. V was pared by 7 bases and J by 3 bases, with 9 bases of the junction left unmatched. This CDR3 is 15 amino acids long. The V gene's germline CDR1 is MNHEY and CDR2 SVGAGI. The chain combines TRBV6-5 with TRBJ2-1; 7 positions agree with TRBD2. Source material: PBMCs. The sequence was collected from a man aged 35-49 years with multiple sclerosis. The CDR3 DNA reads as TGTGCCAGCATTATGGGCGCGGGGGACTACAATGAGCAGTTCTTC. It translates to CASIMGAGDYNEQFF.